These T cell receptor beta chains were read from a single sample in a study of regulatory T cells in long-lasting Graves disease. MiXCR, run by TCRdb on the multiplex PCR reads, gives a single entry per CDR3 protein. The repertoire includes around 450,000 distinct CDR3 sequences, about 16% of them detected once, and 9% to 15% sits in the top ten. These records were also assigned to another study, of T cells in Graves' hyperthyroidism and ophthalmopathy.

Here the sequenced sample was peripheral blood mononuclear cells (PBMCs), taken at new diagnosis, from a patient treated with antithyroid drugs. The receptors were sampled from a man aged 35-49 years with Graves disease. The CDR3 runs from the conserved cysteine through the conserved F or W. Fields, in order: clone size, V gene, D gene, J gene, CDR3 DNA, CDR3 protein. The D gene is left open where the match is weak. Rows give clone size only sometimes, using once, few, many, or a class for an expanded clone.

clone_size: many; v_call: TRBV20-1; d_call: TRBD1; j_call: TRBJ1-1; cdr3_nt: TGCAGTGCTAGAGATCCGGGACAGGGATTTGAAGCTTTCTTT; cdr3_aa: CSARDPGQGFEAFF
clone_size: many; v_call: TRBV24-1; d_call: -; j_call: TRBJ2-3; cdr3_nt: TGTGCCACCCGCTGGAAAACAGGATGGACAGATACGCAGTATTTT; cdr3_aa: CATRWKTGWTDTQYF
clone_size: many; v_call: TRBV28; d_call: -; j_call: TRBJ2-1; cdr3_nt: TGTGCCACCGGGAGCTCCTACAATGAGCAGTTCTTC; cdr3_aa: CATGSSYNEQFF
clone_size: few; v_call: TRBV29-1; d_call: -; j_call: TRBJ1-1; cdr3_nt: TGCAGCGTTGAGGGGCGAGGGAGGGAAGCTTTCTTT; cdr3_aa: CSVEGRGREAFF
clone_size: -; v_call: TRBV6-1; d_call: TRBD2; j_call: TRBJ2-7; cdr3_nt: TGTGCCAGCACCACAGGCGGGGGAAGCTCCTACGAGCAGTACTTC; cdr3_aa: CASTTGGGSSYEQYF
clone_size: -; v_call: TRBV11-3; d_call: TRBD2; j_call: TRBJ2-2; cdr3_nt: TGTGCCAGCAGTCAGACCGGGACTAGCGTGGGCGGGGAGCTGTTTTTT; cdr3_aa: CASSQTGTSVGGELFF
clone_size: -; v_call: TRBV20-1; d_call: -; j_call: TRBJ2-1; cdr3_nt: TGCAGTGCTGACTCCACGGGAAATGGGCAGTTCTTC; cdr3_aa: CSADSTGNGQFF
clone_size: many; v_call: TRBV15; d_call: -; j_call: TRBJ2-3; cdr3_nt: TGTGCCACCACGAAATCACAGGGTAGGGCAGATACGCAGTATTTT; cdr3_aa: CATTKSQGRADTQYF
clone_size: many; v_call: TRBV2; d_call: -; j_call: TRBJ2-1; cdr3_nt: TGTGCCAGCAGGCCCGTAGTACATGAGCAGTTCTTC; cdr3_aa: CASRPVVHEQFF
clone_size: few; v_call: TRBV6-9; d_call: -; j_call: TRBJ2-7; cdr3_nt: TGTGCCAGCAGTTTCGACGGGTCCCTCTCCTACGAGCAGTACTTC; cdr3_aa: CASSFDGSLSYEQYF
clone_size: -; v_call: TRBV12-3/TRBV12-4; d_call: -; j_call: TRBJ1-1; cdr3_nt: TGTGCCAGCAGTATCACGAACAGTGCAGATGCTTTCTTT; cdr3_aa: CASSITNSADAFF
clone_size: many; v_call: TRBV5-8; d_call: -; j_call: TRBJ2-5; cdr3_nt: TGTGCCAGCAGCGCGCCGGGACGTCAAGAGACCCAGTACTTC; cdr3_aa: CASSAPGRQETQYF
clone_size: many; v_call: TRBV5-6; d_call: -; j_call: TRBJ1-1; cdr3_nt: TGTGCCAGCAGCCCCCTGGGGTATTCCATGAACACTGAAGCTTTCTTT; cdr3_aa: CASSPLGYSMNTEAFF
clone_size: many; v_call: TRBV28; d_call: -; j_call: TRBJ2-1; cdr3_nt: TGTGCCAGCAGTCTCGGGAGTTTGAGCTACAATGAGCAGTTCTTC; cdr3_aa: CASSLGSLSYNEQFF
clone_size: many; v_call: TRBV12-3/TRBV12-4; d_call: -; j_call: TRBJ2-1; cdr3_nt: TGTGCCAGCAGTTTAATCCTCAATGAGCAGTTCTTC; cdr3_aa: CASSLILNEQFF
clone_size: many; v_call: TRBV27; d_call: -; j_call: TRBJ2-2; cdr3_nt: TGTGCCAGCAGTTTGCTAGGGCCTGGTGCCGGGGAGCTGTTTTTT; cdr3_aa: CASSLLGPGAGELFF
clone_size: many; v_call: TRBV30; d_call: TRBD2; j_call: TRBJ2-7; cdr3_nt: TGTGCCTGGAGTAAGAGCGGGAGTTCGAGGCAGTACTTC; cdr3_aa: CAWSKSGSSRQYF
clone_size: -; v_call: TRBV7-3; d_call: -; j_call: TRBJ2-5; cdr3_nt: TGTGCCAGCAGCCCCCTTGCTAGTCAAGAGACCCAGTACTTC; cdr3_aa: CASSPLASQETQYF
clone_size: few; v_call: TRBV20-1; d_call: -; j_call: TRBJ1-3; cdr3_nt: TGCAGTGCGTCGAACAGGGTAGACTCTGGAAACACCATATATTTT; cdr3_aa: CSASNRVDSGNTIYF
clone_size: -; v_call: TRBV19; d_call: -; j_call: TRBJ1-4; cdr3_nt: TGTGCCAGTACACCCGGACAGTCAGAGGAAAAACTGTTTTTT; cdr3_aa: CASTPGQSEEKLFF
clone_size: many; v_call: TRBV28; d_call: TRBD1; j_call: TRBJ2-2; cdr3_nt: TGTGCCAGCAGAGACAGGGGAAGGACCGGGGAGCTGTTTTTT; cdr3_aa: CASRDRGRTGELFF
clone_size: -; v_call: TRBV20-1; d_call: -; j_call: TRBJ2-7; cdr3_nt: TGCAGTGCTAGAGGCCTTGGGGGGTGGAGTAACGAGCAGTACTTC; cdr3_aa: CSARGLGGWSNEQYF
clone_size: many; v_call: TRBV5-1; d_call: -; j_call: TRBJ2-5; cdr3_nt: TGCGCCAGCAGCTTCTATCACCCAGGGGAAGAGACCCAGTACTTC; cdr3_aa: CASSFYHPGEETQYF
clone_size: many; v_call: TRBV7-2; d_call: -; j_call: TRBJ2-3; cdr3_nt: TGTGCCAGCAGCTTTGGGGAAAGCACAGATACGCAGTATTTT; cdr3_aa: CASSFGESTDTQYF
clone_size: -; v_call: TRBV15; d_call: TRBD2; j_call: TRBJ2-2; cdr3_nt: TGTGCCACCAGCAGACCGGGACTAGCGGGAGTTGGGGAGCTGTTTTTT; cdr3_aa: CATSRPGLAGVGELFF
clone_size: -; v_call: TRBV28; d_call: TRBD1; j_call: TRBJ2-7; cdr3_nt: TGTGCCAGCAGACCCGCCGGGACAGGACTCTCCTACGAGCAGTACTTC; cdr3_aa: CASRPAGTGLSYEQYF
clone_size: once; v_call: TRBV6-9; d_call: -; j_call: TRBJ2-5; cdr3_nt: TGTGCCAGCAGTTACATAGAGAGGGGGGGCCAAGAGACCCAGTACTTC; cdr3_aa: CASSYIERGGQETQYF
clone_size: -; v_call: TRBV19; d_call: TRBD1; j_call: TRBJ1-1; cdr3_nt: TGTGCCAGTAGTGCGACAGGGCTGGACACTGAAGCTTTCTTT; cdr3_aa: CASSATGLDTEAFF
clone_size: many; v_call: TRBV6-1; d_call: -; j_call: TRBJ1-2; cdr3_nt: TGTGCCACCGGGCCATCGGGCGGCTACACCTTC; cdr3_aa: CATGPSGGYTF
clone_size: many; v_call: TRBV27; d_call: -; j_call: TRBJ1-2; cdr3_nt: TGTGCCAGCAGACCCCTATTGGGAGTTGGTGGCTACACCTTC; cdr3_aa: CASRPLLGVGGYTF
clone_size: -; v_call: TRBV5-1; d_call: -; j_call: TRBJ2-2; cdr3_nt: TGCGCCAGCAGCTTGGCCTCAACTCCGAACACCGGGGAGCTGTTTTTT; cdr3_aa: CASSLASTPNTGELFF